The rows below give T cell receptor beta chains drawn from one sample of a study of control samples from healthy donors and cancer patients. The method was immunoSEQ multiplex PCR; TCRdb's version includes in-frame clones alone and lacks a portion of them. The sample includes 180,000 or so clones, about 93% of them seen just once. The material sequenced was blood. Receptor source: a woman aged 60-75 years in good health. Both conserved end residues are part of each CDR3. D genes are given only for firm matches. A row's size may be missing; if present it is once, few, many or a size class.

v_gene,abundance,len,d_gene,j_gene,CDR3nt,CDR3aa
TRBV24-1,.,13,.,TRBJ1-2,TGTGCCACCAGTACAGCCGGAGGGGATGGCTACACCTTC,CATSTAGGDGYTF
TRBV7-3,.,17,TRBD1,TRBJ1-1,TGTGCCAGCAGCTTAAACGGACAGGGGGGGATGAACACTGAAGCTTTCTTT,CASSLNGQGGMNTEAFF
TRBV6-4,.,16,TRBD1,TRBJ2-1,TGTGCCAGCAGTGGGCGGACAGGGAGCTCCTACAATGAGCAGTTCTTC,CASSGRTGSSYNEQFF
TRBV6-2/TRBV6-3,.,15,TRBD1,TRBJ1-6,TGTGCCAGCAGCGGGACAGACTCCTATAATTCACCCCTCCACTTT,CASSGTDSYNSPLHF
TRBV7-9,.,12,.,TRBJ2-6,TGTGCCAGCAGCCCGGGGGCCAACGTCCTGACTTTC,CASSPGANVLTF
TRBV6-5,.,15,.,TRBJ1-2,TGTGCCAGCAGTTACGTCGGGGAAACTAACTATGGCTACACCTTC,CASSYVGETNYGYTF
TRBV11-2,.,15,TRBD1,TRBJ2-7,TGTGCCAGCAGCTTAGAGGGGACAGGGGGCTACGAGCAGTACTTC,CASSLEGTGGYEQYF
TRBV27,.,16,.,TRBJ2-6,TGTGCCAGCAGTTTGGTCTCCGTCTCTGGGGCCAACGTCCTGACTTTC,CASSLVSVSGANVLTF
TRBV15,.,14,.,TRBJ1-2,TGTGCCACCAGCAGAGATCCACAACTTACTGGCTACACCTTC,CATSRDPQLTGYTF
TRBV2,.,14,.,TRBJ1-3,TGTGCCAGCATACGGTCCGTGAATGGAAACACCATATATTTT,CASIRSVNGNTIYF
TRBV3-1/TRBV3-2,.,17,.,TRBJ1-1,TGTGCCAGCAGCCATCCCCGGGGGGGGCCTCAGAACACTGAAGCTTTCTTT,CASSHPRGGPQNTEAFF
TRBV3-1/TRBV3-2,once,14,.,TRBJ2-1,TGTGCCAGCAGCCAACACGGGGGCGGAGAAGAGCAGTTCTTC,CASSQHGGGEEQFF
TRBV10-3,.,16,.,TRBJ1-1,TGTGCCATCAGGGGGTCGGGGATTGTAATGAACACTGAAGCTTTCTTT,CAIRGSGIVMNTEAFF
TRBV18,.,14,.,TRBJ1-2,TGTGCCAGCTCACCATACAGGGACGAGACTGGCTACACCTTC,CASSPYRDETGYTF
TRBV3-1/TRBV3-2,.,14,.,TRBJ1-1,TGTGCCAGCAGCGATTCGACAGGGAACACTGAAGCTTTCTTT,CASSDSTGNTEAFF
TRBV4-3,.,16,TRBD2,TRBJ2-1,TGCGCCAGCAGCCAAAGCGGGGGGCCCTCCTACAATGAGCAGTTCTTC,CASSQSGGPSYNEQFF
TRBV2,.,12,.,TRBJ1-2,TGTGCCAGCATGCAGGATCGCTATGGCTACACCTTC,CASMQDRYGYTF
TRBV14,.,14,TRBD1,TRBJ1-6,TGTGCCAGCAGCTCGGACAGGGGGCATTCACCCCTCCACTTT,CASSSDRGHSPLHF
TRBV4-3,.,15,TRBD2,TRBJ2-1,TGCGCCAGCAGCCAAGGACTAGCGGGGCAGGGAGAGCAGTTCTTC,CASSQGLAGQGEQFF
TRBV5-1,.,17,TRBD1,TRBJ1-4,TGCGCCAGCAGCTTGACGACAGGGGCGTTATTGAATGAAAAACTGTTTTTT,CASSLTTGALLNEKLFF
TRBV6-1,.,17,TRBD2,TRBJ2-7,TGTGCCAGCAGTGGAGGACTAGCGGGGGGCGCGTCCTACGAGCAGTACTTC,CASSGGLAGGASYEQYF
TRBV6-2/TRBV6-3,.,15,.,TRBJ1-2,TGTGCCAGCAGTCACGGACCGACATCTAACTATGGCTACACCTTC,CASSHGPTSNYGYTF
TRBV4-1,.,16,TRBD2,TRBJ2-7,TGCGCCAGCAGCCAAGTTCTAGCGGGGGGGAATTACGAGCAGTACTTC,CASSQVLAGGNYEQYF
TRBV18,.,15,.,TRBJ1-3,TGTGCCAGCTCACCACAGGACTCTGGTGGAAACACCATATATTTT,CASSPQDSGGNTIYF
TRBV7-3,once,16,.,TRBJ2-3,TGTGCCAGCAGCTTATCGGCAGCCACTAGCACAGATACGCAGTATTTT,CASSLSAATSTDTQYF
TRBV7-2,.,12,.,TRBJ1-3,TGTGCCAGCAGGTTAGCTGGAAACACCATATATTTT,CASRLAGNTIYF
TRBV5-4,.,15,TRBD1,TRBJ1-2,TGTGCCAGCAGCTTGGCCGGGACAGGGAAGCAGGGCTACACCTTC,CASSLAGTGKQGYTF
TRBV7-2,.,13,.,TRBJ1-2,TGTGCCAGCAGCTTAAGAGGAAATCATGGCTACACCTTC,CASSLRGNHGYTF
TRBV6-6,.,15,.,TRBJ1-1,TGTGCCAGCAGCCAAGATGGGGGGGCATTTACTGAAGCTTTCTTT,CASSQDGGAFTEAFF
TRBV12-5,.,14,.,TRBJ1-1,TGTGCTAGCCAATTGGCACCGATGAACACTGAAGCTTTCTTT,CASQLAPMNTEAFF
TRBV5-1,.,13,.,TRBJ1-1,TGCGCCAGCAGCCCCGGGCAGGGGACTGAAGCTTTCTTT,CASSPGQGTEAFF
TRBV7-2,.,17,TRBD2,TRBJ2-3,TGTGCCAGCAGTTCTCCGCAGCGGGGGGTCCAAACAGATACGCAGTATTTT,CASSSPQRGVQTDTQYF
TRBV14,once,16,.,TRBJ1-2,TGTGCCAGCAGCCAAGGCGCCGGGATTTACGTCTATGGCTACACCTTC,CASSQGAGIYVYGYTF
TRBV4-1,.,14,TRBD1,TRBJ2-5,TGCGCCAGCAGCCAAGAGAGGGGGCGGGAGACCCAGTACTTC,CASSQERGRETQYF
TRBV4-3,once,15,TRBD1,TRBJ1-4,TGCGCCAGCAGCCCTGGACAGGGGGCTGAAGAAAAACTGTTTTTT,CASSPGQGAEEKLFF
TRBV5-4,.,16,TRBD1,TRBJ2-2,TGTGCCAGCAGCTTGGTGGGGACAGGGAGTACCGGGGAGCTGTTTTTT,CASSLVGTGSTGELFF
TRBV3-1/TRBV3-2,.,13,.,TRBJ1-4,TGTGCCAGCAGCTATCGGATCGGGGAAAAACTGTTTTTT,CASSYRIGEKLFF
TRBV5-4,.,17,.,TRBJ2-2,TGTGCCAGCAGCCCCGGTGGGGGGCAGAAGAACACCGGGGAGCTGTTTTTT,CASSPGGGQKNTGELFF
TRBV7-9,.,15,.,TRBJ2-1,TGTGCCAGCAGCTTAGGTTCGGGAGAATACAATGAGCAGTTCTTC,CASSLGSGEYNEQFF
TRBV5-4,.,12,.,TRBJ1-2,TGTGCCAGCAGCTTGGAACAGCTTGGCTACACCTTC,CASSLEQLGYTF